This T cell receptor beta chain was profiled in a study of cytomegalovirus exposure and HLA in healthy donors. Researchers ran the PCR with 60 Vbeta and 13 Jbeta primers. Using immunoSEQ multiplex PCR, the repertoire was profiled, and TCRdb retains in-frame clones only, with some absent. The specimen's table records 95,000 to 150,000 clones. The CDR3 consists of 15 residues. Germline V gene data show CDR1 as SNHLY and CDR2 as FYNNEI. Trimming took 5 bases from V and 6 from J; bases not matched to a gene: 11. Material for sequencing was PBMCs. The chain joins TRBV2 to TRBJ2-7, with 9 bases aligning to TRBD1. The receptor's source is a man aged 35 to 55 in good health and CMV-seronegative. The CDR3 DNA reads TGTGCCAGCAGTCCATTACAGGGGGCTGTATCCGAGCAGTACTTC. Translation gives CASSPLQGAVSEQYF.